This T cell receptor (beta chain) came from a study of regulatory T cells in long-lasting Graves disease. Study details: Antithyroid drug exposure in newly diagnosed Graves' patients had lasted under 3 months.

This clonotype was seen many times. Its antigen is unknown. This sample's time point: newly diagnosed GD, antithyroid drugs for less than 3 months. Preparation of the TCR library used RNA extracted from PBMCs. The authors diagnosed Graves' disease using American Thyroid Association guidelines. Arm-PCR of CDR3 regions with iRepertoire HTBI primers generated TCR beta libraries. A single record per CDR3 protein comes from TCRdb applying MiXCR to the multiplex PCR reads. The sample records about 240,000 distinct CDR3 sequences, 20% to 25% being singletons. Study-level results: New patients shared approximately 1,000 public clonotypes, and persistent patients shared more, with under 3,000.

The sequence was collected from a female donor with Graves disease. The sample consisted of peripheral blood mononuclear cells (PBMCs), taken at new diagnosis, from a patient treated with antithyroid drugs.

Here the CDR3 DNA reads TGTGCCATCAGTCCAGCCATGGGTGGGGCCAACGTCCTGACTTTC. Residues: CAISPAMGGANVLTF. This rearrangement joins TRBV10-3 to TRBJ2-6; D gene ambiguous. The CDR3 is 15 residues long. Germline V gene data show CDR1 as ENHRY and CDR2 as SYGVKD. Trimming took off 5 bases at V and 3 bases at J, with 11 bases between the two ends.